One sample yielded the 23 T cell receptor beta chains listed below, sequenced in a study of shared clonotypes between healthy human individuals. Method: immunoSEQ multiplex PCR; TCRdb's copy keeps in-frame clones and lacks some. Found here are 1,500,000 or so clones, roughly 98.5% of them singletons; the top ten hold 0.36%. Sequencing input: naive CD4+ T cells sorted from blood. Subset: CD45RA+ positively selected. These receptors were obtained from a man aged 25-40 years in good health.

The rearrangement joins TRBV16 to TRBJ2-3; possible D gene TRBD2, 5 bases. The CDR3 is 14 amino acids. Trimming took off 6 bases at V and 3 bases at J, with 13 bases between the two ends. Germline lookup yields CDR1 KGHSY and CDR2 FQNENV. The CDR3 here is CASRLAGGTDTQYF. In nucleotides, the CDR3 is TGTGCCAGCAGACTTGCGGGTGGAACAGATACGCAGTATTTT.

The V and J genes are TRBV7-2 and TRBJ2-7; 8 nucleotides line up with TRBD1. The CDR3 extends over 15 amino acids. Trimming at V came to 5 bases and at J to 6 bases, leaving 12 bases not matched to a gene. From germline, CDR1 is SGHTA and CDR2 FQGNSA. The CDR3 here is CASSPDPGQAGEQYF. The CDR3 DNA follows: TGTGCCAGCAGCCCTGACCCGGGACAGGCTGGCGAGCAGTACTTC.

The V call is TRBV11-1, the J call TRBJ1-5, with D unclear. Germline lookup yields CDR1 SGHAT and CDR2 FQDESV (reference sequence). V gave up 7 bases and J gave up 5 bases, with 6 bases separating them. This CDR3 is built from 11 residues. CDR3: CASTGDQPQHF. The CDR3, as DNA: TGTGCCAGCACGGGCGATCAGCCCCAGCATTTT.

J is TRBJ1-2 and V is TRBV4-1; 7 positions match TRBD1. This CDR3 region has 17 residues. CDR1 is MGHRA, CDR2 YSYEKL, per germline. Trimming at V came to 0 bases and at J to 3 bases, leaving 10 bases not matched to a gene. The CDR3 DNA follows: TGCGCCAGCAGCCAAGACGCCACAGGGGCCCAACACTATGGCTACACCTTC. As protein: CASSQDATGAQHYGYTF.

This clone was observed a handful of times. This specimen includes other DNA sequences encoding the same CDR3. The CDR3 DNA reads TGTGCCAGCTCACCCGACTCCTACGAGCAGTACTTC. Protein product: CASSPDSYEQYF. This chain joins TRBV18 and TRBJ2-7; D not certain. Trimming removed 3 bases from V and 0 bases from J, with 3 bases in between. CDR1 KGHSH and CDR2 LQKENI come from the germline V gene. This CDR3 contains 12 residues.

This chain connects TRBV18 to TRBJ2-7, with TRBD2 matching 9 bases. The CDR3 is 14 residues long. V lost 3 bases and J lost 5; bases outside the gene matches: 5. From germline, CDR1 is KGHSH and CDR2 LQKENI. The CDR3 bases are TGTGCCAGCTCACCGGTAGCGGGAGTTCACGAGCAGTACTTC. It specifies CASSPVAGVHEQYF.

The chain carries TRBV29-1 and TRBJ2-2; 10 nucleotides line up with TRBD1. In germline, CDR1 is SQVTM, CDR2 ANQGSEA. CDR3 size: 14 residues. Trimming at V came to 6 bases and at J to 5 bases, leaving 6 bases not matched to a gene. This chain's CDR3 is CSVTGTGVTGELFF. The CDR3 DNA is TGCAGCGTAACCGGGACAGGGGTAACCGGGGAGCTGTTTTTT.

The rearrangement joins TRBV19 to TRBJ2-1; 13 bases map to TRBD2. The CDR3 has 14 residues. Trimming removed 6 bases from V and 7 bases from J; junction bases left unmatched: 3. Germline V gene lookup returns CDR1 LNHDA and CDR2 SQIVND (reference sequence). The CDR3 loop is CASRLAGGGNEQFF. The CDR3, as DNA: TGTGCCAGTAGACTAGCGGGAGGGGGTAATGAGCAGTTCTTC.

The J gene is TRBJ2-7, the V gene TRBV7-9, with 7 bases fitting TRBD2. This CDR3 contains 16 residues. Germline values: CDR1 SEHNR, CDR2 FQNEAQ (reference sequence). The V segment lost 2 bases and the J segment 3 bases; nucleotides outside the gene matches: 10. CDR3 sequence: CASSLTPSGKSYEQYF. CDR3 nucleotide sequence: TGTGCCAGCAGCTTAACCCCCAGCGGGAAGAGCTACGAGCAGTACTTC.

The rearrangement joins TRBV19 to TRBJ2-1, with 8 bases aligning to TRBD1. The V gene end was trimmed by 3 bases and the J gene end by 3 bases; junction bases not matched to a gene: 4. Germline CDR1 and CDR2: LNHDA and SQIVND (reference sequence). This CDR3 is built from 15 residues. In nucleotides, the CDR3 is TGTGCCAGTAGTATCCGGGACAGGATCTACAATGAGCAGTTCTTC. Protein sequence: CASSIRDRIYNEQFF.

The sample holds one count of this clone. J is TRBJ2-7 and V is TRBV15; TRBD1 or TRBD2 may be the D gene (5 bases each). The CDR3 length is 15 residues. V dropped 1 base and J dropped 2 bases, with 12 bases sitting between them. Per germline, CDR1 LNHNV and CDR2 YYDKDF (reference sequence). Written as DNA, the CDR3 is TGTGCCACCAGCAGAGCCGGGACGCGAGCCTACGAGCAGTACTTC. Amino acids: CATSRAGTRAYEQYF.

This clone was observed a single time. The chain uses TRBV5-1 and TRBJ2-1, with D maybe TRBD1 (5 bases). V lost 3 bases to trimming and J lost 3 bases, with 10 bases between them. Germline lookup yields CDR1 SGHRS and CDR2 YFSETQ. The CDR3 runs 14 residues. The CDR3 loop reads CASSSDTYYNEQFF. In DNA, the CDR3 is TGCGCCAGCAGCTCGGACACCTACTACAATGAGCAGTTCTTC.

This chain's CDR3 is CSALSRNEQFF. CDR3 bases: TGCAGTGCCCTGTCCCGGAATGAGCAGTTCTTC. The chain employs TRBV20-1 and TRBJ2-1; D remains ambiguous. The CDR3 has 11 amino acids. V was pared by 6 bases and J by 7 bases, with 10 bases between. Germline V lookup: CDR1 DFQATT, CDR2 SNEGSKA (reference sequence).

V usage is TRBV7-8 and J usage is TRBJ2-1, with D unclear. V lost 8 bases, J lost 0 bases, and 11 bases lay in between. This CDR3 has 14 residues. Per germline, CDR1 SGHVS and CDR2 FQNEAQ. The CDR3 reads CASRPGVSYNEQFF. The DNA of the CDR3 is TGTGCCAGCCGGCCTGGTGTCTCCTACAATGAGCAGTTCTTC.

The chain recombines TRBV5-1 with TRBJ1-1; TRBD1 aligns across 7 bases. The CDR3 contains 16 residues. V gave up 3 bases and J gave up 0 bases; unmatched junction bases: 8. Per germline, CDR1 SGHRS and CDR2 YFSETQ. CDR3 amino acids: CASSSRLGQMNTEAFF. CDR3 nucleotide sequence: TGCGCCAGCAGCTCCAGATTGGGACAGATGAACACTGAAGCTTTCTTT.

The chain links TRBV9 to TRBJ2-7; 8 bases match TRBD1. The CDR3 is 15 amino acids. Per the germline V gene, CDR1 is SGDLS and CDR2 is YYNGEE. J was trimmed by 6 bases and V by 1 base; bases with no gene match: 9. The DNA of the CDR3 is TGTGCCAGCAGCGTATTGGGGACAGGAGTTTCCGAGCAGTACTTC. This gives the protein CASSVLGTGVSEQYF.

The chain employs TRBV6-1 and TRBJ2-3; D is possibly TRBD1 (6 bases). Trimming removed 3 bases at V and 2 bases at J, with 9 bases between. The CDR3 is made up of 14 amino acids. The germline V gene has CDR1 MNHNS and CDR2 SASEGT. CDR3 sequence reads: CASSDRGFTDTQYF. The CDR3 DNA sequence: TGTGCCAGCAGTGACAGGGGATTCACAGATACGCAGTATTTT.

The genes are TRBV28 and TRBJ1-5, with D tentatively TRBD1 (6 bases). This CDR3 spans 14 amino acids. Germline lookup yields CDR1 MDHEN and CDR2 SYDVKM. V lost 6 bases, J lost 1 base, and 10 bases lay in between. CDR3 bases: TGTGCCAGCAGGGGGGGCCGCAGCAATCAGCCCCAGCATTTT. Protein: CASRGGRSNQPQHF.

The genes are TRBV9 and TRBJ2-7; 7 bases fit TRBD1. The CDR3 has 15 residues. CDR1 and CDR2 (germline): SGDLS, YYNGEE. The trim removed 5 bases at V and 1 base at J, leaving 9 bases unmatched. CDR3 nucleotides: TGTGCCAGCAGTTTCTACCGGGACAGATCCTACGAGCAGTACTTC. This gives the protein CASSFYRDRSYEQYF.

V gene TRBV7-3 combines with J gene TRBJ2-6; TRBD1 matches at 9 bases. With 10 bases clipped from V and 1 base from J, the junction kept 11 bases outside the gene matches. The CDR3 covers 17 residues. The germline gives CDR1 SGHTA, CDR2 FQGTGA. This CDR3 reads CATRPGQGGSGANVLTF. CDR3 nucleotide sequence: TGTGCCACGAGACCGGGACAGGGAGGGTCTGGGGCCAACGTCCTGACTTTC.

This sequence joins TRBV18 and TRBJ2-2; TRBD2 might be the D (6 bases). V lost 3 bases, J lost 7 bases, and 15 bases lay in between. This CDR3 comprises 15 residues. CDR1 and CDR2 from the germline V gene are KGHSH and LQKENI. The CDR3: CASSPRRGADGELFF. CDR3 bases: TGTGCCAGCTCACCTCGGAGGGGCGCGGACGGGGAGCTGTTTTTT. Full variable domain (remainder filled in from reference TRBV18 and TRBJ2-2): NAGVMQNPRHLVRRRGQEARLRCSPMKGHSHVYWYRQLPEEGLKFMVYLQKENIIDESGMPKERFSAEFPKEGPSILRIQQVVRGDSAAYFCASSPRRGADGELFFGEGSRLTVL.

The J gene is TRBJ2-1, the V gene TRBV30; D is unclear. CDR3 length equals 15 residues. The germline CDR1 and CDR2 sequences are GTSNPN and SVGIG (reference sequence). The V end was cut by 0 bases, the J end by 0 bases, with 9 bases between. CDR3 nucleotide sequence: TGTGCCTGGAGTGTACTGACGAGCTCCTACAATGAGCAGTTCTTC. Its translation is CAWSVLTSSYNEQFF.

This clone was recorded only once. This chain connects TRBV10-3 to TRBJ2-3, with D perhaps matching TRBD2 (6 bases). V was shortened by 11 bases and J by 2 bases, with 14 bases between the two germline ends. There are 13 residues in the CDR3. Germline-derived CDR1 and CDR2 are ENHRY and SYGVKD. CDR3 sequence (DNA): TGTGCCGTAGGAACGGGGGACACAGATACGCAGTATTTT. Its translation: CAVGTGDTDTQYF.